This is a list of T cell receptor beta chains from one sample in a study of T cell repertoires in cytomegalovirus infection. TCRdb re-called the reads through MiXCR, storing one row per CDR3 protein. The repertoire consists of roughly 800,000 distinct CDR3 sequences, with roughly 29% occurring once and the leading ten covering around 12%. No cognate antigen is known for these TCRs. The input for sequencing was cultured CD8+ T cells from PBMCs, taken from culture after CMV antigen stimulation. These TCRs come from a human donor in good health (CMV status not recorded). Some clones in this sample may be carry-over from other donors' samples. CDR3s include the opening cysteine and the closing phenylalanine or tryptophan. A D gene is named only where the DNA matches it firmly. Where a row states a size, it is once, few, many or the class of an expanded clone; other rows omit it.

D gene: .; clone size: few; V gene: TRBV6-6; J gene: TRBJ2-7; CDR3 length: 11; CDR3 DNA: TGTGCCAGCAGTTACTTGTACGAGCAGTACTTC; CDR3 protein: CASSYLYEQYF
D gene: .; clone size: .; V gene: TRBV5-4; J gene: TRBJ2-1; CDR3 length: 16; CDR3 DNA: TGTGCCAGCAGCAACCCTTCCCTGGACGCGGTCTACGGGCAGTTCTTC; CDR3 protein: CASSNPSLDAVYGQFF
D gene: TRBD1; clone size: few; V gene: TRBV27; J gene: TRBJ1-6; CDR3 length: 14; CDR3 DNA: TGTGCCAGCAGTTTCGGGACAGGGGCCTCACCCCTCCACTTT; CDR3 protein: CASSFGTGASPLHF
D gene: .; clone size: .; V gene: TRBV6-1; J gene: TRBJ1-1; CDR3 length: 14; CDR3 DNA: TGTGCCAGCCCCCGGGGTGGATACAACACTGAAGCTTTCTTT; CDR3 protein: CASPRGGYNTEAFF
D gene: .; clone size: .; V gene: TRBV7-9; J gene: TRBJ2-7; CDR3 length: 14; CDR3 DNA: TGTGCCAGCAGCTCCAAGGAGGGGACGAACGAGCAGTACTTC; CDR3 protein: CASSSKEGTNEQYF
D gene: .; clone size: .; V gene: TRBV28; J gene: TRBJ2-2; CDR3 length: 18; CDR3 DNA: TGTGCCAGCTCTCCCGGGACTGCCCCACAGGGGTGGACCGGGGAGCTGTTTTTT; CDR3 protein: CASSPGTAPQGWTGELFF
D gene: TRBD1; clone size: .; V gene: TRBV7-9; J gene: TRBJ2-5; CDR3 length: 17; CDR3 DNA: TGTGCCAGCAGCGCAACCTCCGGGACAGGGGGACGAGAGACCCAGTACTTC; CDR3 protein: CASSATSGTGGRETQYF
D gene: TRBD1; clone size: few; V gene: TRBV6-4; J gene: TRBJ1-1; CDR3 length: 19; CDR3 DNA: TGTGCCAGCAGTGCCTTACTCACAGGCAGGGGGTCTAAGGGGACTGAAGCTTTCTTT; CDR3 protein: CASSALLTGRGSKGTEAFF
D gene: .; clone size: .; V gene: TRBV6-1; J gene: TRBJ2-6; CDR3 length: 16; CDR3 DNA: TGTGCCAGCAGCCAACTTCCCCGTGGTGGGGCCAACGTCCTGACTTTC; CDR3 protein: CASSQLPRGGANVLTF
D gene: TRBD2; clone size: .; V gene: TRBV7-2; J gene: TRBJ2-2; CDR3 length: 18; CDR3 DNA: TGTGCCAGCAGCCCCCTTGGACTAGCGGGGGGTAACACCGGGGAGCTGTTTTTT; CDR3 protein: CASSPLGLAGGNTGELFF
D gene: .; clone size: .; V gene: TRBV3-1; J gene: TRBJ2-7; CDR3 length: 12; CDR3 DNA: TGTGCCAGCAGCCAAGACGGGTGGGAGCAGTACTTC; CDR3 protein: CASSQDGWEQYF